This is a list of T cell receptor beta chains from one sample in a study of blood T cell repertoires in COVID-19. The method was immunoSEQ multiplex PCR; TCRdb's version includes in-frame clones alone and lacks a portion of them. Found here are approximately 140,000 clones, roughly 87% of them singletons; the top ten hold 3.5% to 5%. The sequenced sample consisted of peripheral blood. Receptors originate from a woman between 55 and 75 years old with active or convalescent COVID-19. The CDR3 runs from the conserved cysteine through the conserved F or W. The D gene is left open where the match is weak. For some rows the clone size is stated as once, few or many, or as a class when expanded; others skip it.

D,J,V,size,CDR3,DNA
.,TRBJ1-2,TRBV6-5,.,CASSTLLQGYGYTF,TGTGCCAGCAGTACCCTCTTACAGGGTTATGGCTACACCTTC
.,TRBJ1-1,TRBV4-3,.,CASSQDRRTEAFF,TGCGCCAGCAGCCAAGATAGGCGGACTGAAGCTTTCTTT
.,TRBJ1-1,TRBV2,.,CASSVLNTEAFF,TGTGCCAGCAGTGTCCTTAACACTGAAGCTTTCTTT
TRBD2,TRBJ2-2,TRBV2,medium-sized,CASSGSGGANTGELFF,TGTGCCAGCAGTGGGAGCGGGGGGGCGAACACCGGGGAGCTGTTTTTT
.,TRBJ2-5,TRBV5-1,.,CASSPASPGEETQYF,TGCGCCAGCAGCCCCGCTAGCCCTGGTGAGGAGACCCAGTACTTC
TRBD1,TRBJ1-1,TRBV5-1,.,CASSPGRPGGVRTEAFF,TGCGCCAGCAGCCCGGGACGGCCAGGGGGCGTGAGGACTGAAGCTTTCTTT
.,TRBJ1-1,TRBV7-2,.,CASSTQGGVTEAFF,TGTGCCAGCAGCACCCAAGGGGGAGTCACTGAAGCTTTCTTT
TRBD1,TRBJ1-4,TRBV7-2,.,CASSSQGGSGEKLFF,TGTGCCAGCAGCTCGCAGGGGGGAAGCGGTGAAAAACTGTTTTTT
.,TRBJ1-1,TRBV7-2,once,CASSLDSLEAFF,TGTGCCAGCAGCTTAGACAGCTTAGAAGCTTTCTTT
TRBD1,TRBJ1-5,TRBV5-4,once,CASSIQGESNQPQHF,TGTGCCAGCAGCATACAGGGGGAGAGCAATCAGCCCCAGCATTTT
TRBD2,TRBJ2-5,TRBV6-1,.,CASSATSGGVQETQYF,TGTGCCAGCAGTGCGACTAGCGGGGGGGTGCAAGAGACCCAGTACTTC
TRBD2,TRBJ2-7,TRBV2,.,CASSVASGSSYEQYF,TGTGCCAGCAGTGTGGCTAGCGGGAGCTCCTACGAGCAGTACTTC
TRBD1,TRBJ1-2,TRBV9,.,CASSVERDRVPLYGYTF,TGTGCCAGCAGCGTAGAGCGGGACAGGGTTCCCCTCTATGGCTACACCTTC
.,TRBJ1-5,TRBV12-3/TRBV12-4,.,CASSLDGYQPQHF,TGTGCCAGCAGTTTAGACGGTTATCAGCCCCAGCATTTT
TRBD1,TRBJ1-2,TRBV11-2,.,CASSTGQGNGYTF,TGTGCCAGCAGCACGGGACAGGGAAACGGCTACACCTTC
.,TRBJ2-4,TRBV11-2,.,CASSPRAGTKNIQYF,TGTGCCAGCAGCCCTCGTGCGGGCACGAAAAACATTCAGTACTTC
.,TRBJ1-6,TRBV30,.,CAWTTGGTHNSPLHF,TGTGCCTGGACCACCGGCGGTACTCATAATTCACCCCTCCACTTT
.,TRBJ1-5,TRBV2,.,CASSVTDSNQPQHF,TGTGCCAGCAGTGTAACTGATAGCAATCAGCCCCAGCATTTT
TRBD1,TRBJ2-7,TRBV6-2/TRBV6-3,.,CASSYFGQGLSYEQYF,TGTGCCAGCAGTTACTTTGGACAGGGACTTTCCTACGAGCAGTACTTC
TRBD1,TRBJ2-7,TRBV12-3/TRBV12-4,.,CASSFRQGAEQYF,TGTGCCAGCAGTTTCCGACAGGGGGCCGAGCAGTACTTC
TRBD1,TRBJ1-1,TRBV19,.,CASSPRDRVTEAFF,TGTGCCAGTAGTCCCCGGGACAGGGTAACTGAAGCTTTCTTT
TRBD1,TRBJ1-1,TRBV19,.,CASSPDRGTRNTEAFF,TGTGCCAGTAGTCCGGACAGGGGGACACGCAACACTGAAGCTTTCTTT
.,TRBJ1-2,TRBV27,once,CASSSRNYGYTF,TGTGCCAGCAGTTCCAGGAACTATGGCTACACCTTC
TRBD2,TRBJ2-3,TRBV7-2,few,CASSLSASGGADTQYF,TGTGCCAGCAGCTTATCGGCTAGCGGGGGGGCCGATACGCAGTATTTT
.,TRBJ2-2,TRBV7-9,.,CASSPQHTGELFF,TGTGCCAGCAGCCCACAGCACACCGGGGAGCTGTTTTTT
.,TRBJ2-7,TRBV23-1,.,CASRTVYEQYF,TGCGCCAGCAGGACAGTCTACGAGCAGTACTTC
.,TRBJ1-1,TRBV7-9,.,CASSLVGRVGPTEAFF,TGTGCCAGCAGCTTAGTAGGTCGGGTCGGCCCTACTGAAGCTTTCTTT
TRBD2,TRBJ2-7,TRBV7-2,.,CASSPALAGGPEQYF,TGTGCCAGCAGCCCCGCTCTAGCGGGGGGGCCCGAGCAGTACTTC
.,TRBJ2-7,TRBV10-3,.,CAISDRTYEQYF,TGTGCCATCAGTGATCGTACCTACGAGCAGTACTTC
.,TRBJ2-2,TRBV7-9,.,CASSPSRGPNTGELFF,TGTGCCAGCAGCCCCAGTAGGGGTCCGAACACCGGGGAGCTGTTTTTT
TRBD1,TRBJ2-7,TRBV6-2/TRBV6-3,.,CASSPGGTGIYEQYF,TGTGCCAGCAGCCCCGGCGGGACAGGGATTTACGAGCAGTACTTC
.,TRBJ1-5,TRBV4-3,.,CASSQDLGGNQPQHF,TGCGCCAGCAGCCAAGATCTAGGGGGAAATCAGCCCCAGCATTTT
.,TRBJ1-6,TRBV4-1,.,CASSQENSYNSPLHF,TGCGCCAGCAGCCAAGAGAACAGTTATAATTCACCCCTCCACTTT
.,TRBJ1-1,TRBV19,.,CASSPPGLFREAFF,TGTGCCAGTAGTCCTCCCGGACTTTTTCGTGAAGCTTTCTTT
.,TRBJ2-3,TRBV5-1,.,CASNRDTQYF,TGCGCCAGCAATCGAGATACGCAGTATTTT
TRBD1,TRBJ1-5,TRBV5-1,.,CASSFQGAPNQPQHF,TGCGCCAGCAGCTTCCAGGGGGCGCCCAATCAGCCCCAGCATTTT
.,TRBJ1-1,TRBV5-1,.,CASSLVLGTTNTEAFF,TGCGCCAGCAGCTTGGTTCTTGGGACAACGAACACTGAAGCTTTCTTT
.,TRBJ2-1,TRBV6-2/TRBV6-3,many,CASSYGGLYNEQFF,TGTGCCAGCAGTTACGGCGGGCTATACAATGAGCAGTTCTTC
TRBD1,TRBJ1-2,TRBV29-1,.,CSVTGGYGYTF,TGCAGCGTTACAGGGGGCTATGGCTACACCTTC
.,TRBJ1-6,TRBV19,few,CASSEQSRGNSPLHF,TGTGCCAGTAGTGAACAATCCAGGGGAAATTCACCCCTCCACTTT
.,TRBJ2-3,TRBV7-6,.,CASSLQTPDTQYF,TGTGCCAGCAGCTTACAGACACCGGATACGCAGTATTTT
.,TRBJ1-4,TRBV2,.,CASSDGWGVGEKLFF,TGTGCCAGCAGTGATGGCTGGGGAGTGGGTGAAAAACTGTTTTTT
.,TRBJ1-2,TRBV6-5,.,CASSYVGEGRGYTF,TGTGCCAGCAGTTACGTAGGGGAGGGGCGTGGCTACACCTTC
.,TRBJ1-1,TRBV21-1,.,CASSKTGNTEAFF,TGTGCCAGCAGCAAGACAGGTAACACTGAAGCTTTCTTT
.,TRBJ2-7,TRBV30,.,CASSPGATYEQYF,TGTGCCTCCTCACCAGGGGCGACCTACGAGCAGTACTTC
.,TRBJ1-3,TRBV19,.,CASSNPGHLSGNTIYF,TGTGCCAGTAGTAATCCGGGACATCTCTCTGGAAACACCATATATTTT
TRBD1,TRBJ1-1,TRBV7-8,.,CASSMLQGVAFF,TGTGCCAGCAGCATGTTACAGGGGGTAGCTTTCTTT
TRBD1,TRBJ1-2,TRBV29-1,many,CSVVGTAPNYGYTF,TGCAGCGTTGTTGGGACAGCCCCTAACTATGGCTACACCTTC
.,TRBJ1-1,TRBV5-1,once,CASSLALRGSTEAFF,TGCGCCAGCAGCCTCGCCCTTAGGGGGTCCACTGAAGCTTTCTTT
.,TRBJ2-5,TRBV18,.,CASSPEPQGETQYF,TGTGCCAGCTCACCTGAGCCCCAGGGAGAGACCCAGTACTTC
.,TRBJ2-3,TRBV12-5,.,CASGTRDSADTQYF,TGTGCTAGTGGTACAAGGGACTCAGCAGATACGCAGTATTTT
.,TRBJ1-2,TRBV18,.,CASSPGRERLNYGYTF,TGTGCCAGCTCACCCGGTAGGGAGCGGTTAAACTATGGCTACACCTTC
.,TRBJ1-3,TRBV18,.,CASSPLVSSGNTIYF,TGTGCCAGCTCACCATTAGTCTCTTCTGGAAACACCATATATTTT
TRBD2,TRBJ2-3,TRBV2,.,CASSRRTSGDTDTQYF,TGTGCCAGCAGTAGAAGGACTAGCGGGGATACAGATACGCAGTATTTT
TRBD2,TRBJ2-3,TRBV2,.,CASTKLAGETTDTQYF,TGTGCCAGCACTAAACTAGCGGGGGAGACCACAGATACGCAGTATTTT
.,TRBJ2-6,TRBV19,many,CASSISLGSGANVLTF,TGTGCCAGTAGTATATCTCTAGGTTCTGGGGCCAACGTCCTGACTTTC
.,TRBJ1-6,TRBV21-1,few,CASSKGRDSAYNSPLHF,TGTGCCAGCAGCAAAGGAAGGGACAGCGCCTATAATTCACCCCTCCACTTT
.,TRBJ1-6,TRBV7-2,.,CASSLDPPQTLHF,TGTGCCAGCAGCTTAGACCCCCCACAGACCCTCCACTTT